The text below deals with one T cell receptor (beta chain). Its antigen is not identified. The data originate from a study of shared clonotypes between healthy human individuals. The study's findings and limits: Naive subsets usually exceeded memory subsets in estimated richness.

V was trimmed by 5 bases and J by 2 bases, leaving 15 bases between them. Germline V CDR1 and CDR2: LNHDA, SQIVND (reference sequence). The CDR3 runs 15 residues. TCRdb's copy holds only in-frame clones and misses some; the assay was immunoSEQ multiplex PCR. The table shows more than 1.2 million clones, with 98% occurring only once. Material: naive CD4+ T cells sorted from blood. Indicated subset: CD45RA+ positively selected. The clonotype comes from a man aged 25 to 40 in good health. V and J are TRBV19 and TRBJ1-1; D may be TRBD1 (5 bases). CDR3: CASSSRRDDNTEAFF. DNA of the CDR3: TGTGCCAGTAGTTCCCGCCGGGACGACAACACTGAAGCTTTCTTT.